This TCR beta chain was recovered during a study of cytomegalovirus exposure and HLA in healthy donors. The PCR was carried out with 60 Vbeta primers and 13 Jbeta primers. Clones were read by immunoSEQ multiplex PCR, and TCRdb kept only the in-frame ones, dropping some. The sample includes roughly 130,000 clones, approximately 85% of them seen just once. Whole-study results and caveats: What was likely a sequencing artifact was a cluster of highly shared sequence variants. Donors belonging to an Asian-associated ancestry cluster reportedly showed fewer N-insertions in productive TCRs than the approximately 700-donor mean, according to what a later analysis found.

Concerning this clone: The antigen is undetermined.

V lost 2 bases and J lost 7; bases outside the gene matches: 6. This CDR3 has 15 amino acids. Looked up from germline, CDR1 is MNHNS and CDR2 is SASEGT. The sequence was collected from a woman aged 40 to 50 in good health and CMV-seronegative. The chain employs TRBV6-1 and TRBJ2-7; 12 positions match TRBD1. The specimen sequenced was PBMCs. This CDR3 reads CASSEPGQGAGEQYF. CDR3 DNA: TGTGCCAGCAGTGAACCGGGACAGGGGGCGGGGGAGCAGTACTTC.